These T cell receptor beta chains were read from a single sample in a study of cytomegalovirus exposure and HLA in healthy donors. Assay: immunoSEQ multiplex PCR; the TCRdb copy retains only in-frame clones and omits some. This table holds some 51,000 clones, 60% to 80% found once. The sample taken for sequencing was PBMCs. These receptor sequences come from a female donor in good health and CMV-seronegative. The CDR3 runs from the conserved cysteine through the conserved F or W. Fields, in order: clone size, V gene, J gene, D gene, CDR3 DNA, CDR3 protein. D genes are given only for firm matches. Size is stated for part of the rows, as once, few or many counts, or as a class when the clone is expanded.

>few|TRBV5-8|TRBJ1-5|TRBD1
TGTGCCAGCAGCCTACGGGACAGCAGGGAGCATTTT
CASSLRDSREHF
>-|TRBV18|TRBJ1-1|-
TGTGCCAGCTCACCACCTGGGGGAGGGACTGAAGCTTTCTTT
CASSPPGGGTEAFF
>-|TRBV7-2|TRBJ2-5|-
TGTGCCAGCAGCCCAAACGGGAAATGGGAGACCCAGTACTTC
CASSPNGKWETQYF
>-|TRBV5-6|TRBJ2-5|-
TGTGCCAGCAGCTTATGGGGGGGCGCAACCCAGTACTTC
CASSLWGGATQYF
>-|TRBV7-3|TRBJ2-1|-
TGTGCCAGCAGCTCGAAGAGGGGAGGTGAGCAGTTCTTC
CASSSKRGGEQFF
>once|TRBV2|TRBJ2-7|TRBD2
TGTGCCAGCACGCCGGGGGGGGTCCGCGCCGAGCAGTACTTC
CASTPGGVRAEQYF
>-|TRBV28|TRBJ2-7|-
TGTGCCAGCAGCCGCCCTGGGTCCAGCGGAAGCTACGAGCAGTACTTC
CASSRPGSSGSYEQYF
>few|TRBV7-9|TRBJ2-3|-
TGTGCCAGCAGCGCCTTGCCGGGAGCGTGGACAGATACGCAGTATTTT
CASSALPGAWTDTQYF
>once|TRBV7-2|TRBJ2-3|-
TGTGCCAGCAGCTTAGTGTCTCGCACAGATACGCAGTATTTT
CASSLVSRTDTQYF
>-|TRBV2|TRBJ1-4|-
TGTGCCAGCAGTGAGGGGGGTGGTGAAAAACTGTTTTTT
CASSEGGGEKLFF
>once|TRBV10-3|TRBJ2-7|TRBD1
TGTGCCATCAGTGAAGGGACAGCACTCGGCGAGCAGTACTTC
CAISEGTALGEQYF
>-|TRBV25-1|TRBJ2-7|-
TGTGCCAGCAGTGACCTCTACGAGCAGTACTTC
CASSDLYEQYF
>-|TRBV30|TRBJ2-3|TRBD2
TGTGCCTGGAGTGTATTCCGTACACCCGGGGGGGCGGGGGATACGCAGTATTTT
CAWSVFRTPGGAGDTQYF
>-|TRBV2|TRBJ2-7|-
TGTGCCAGCAAAGGGGATGGATACGAGCAGTACTTC
CASKGDGYEQYF
>-|TRBV6-1|TRBJ2-2|-
TGTGCCAGCACCAAGCTAGGGGACACCGGGGAGCTGTTTTTT
CASTKLGDTGELFF
>-|TRBV19|TRBJ2-3|TRBD2
TGTGCCAGTAAGAAGCGGGGGGCTGTAGATACGCAGTATTTT
CASKKRGAVDTQYF
>-|TRBV25-1|TRBJ1-1|TRBD1
TGTGCCAGCAGTGATGCAGGGGGTAGGAACACTGAAGCTTTCTTT
CASSDAGGRNTEAFF
>-|TRBV12-1|TRBJ2-7|-
TGTTCCTTATACGAGCAGTACTTC
CSLYEQYF
>-|TRBV19|TRBJ2-7|-
TGTGCCAGTAGTTTTGGGCCCCGAGACGAGCAGTACTTC
CASSFGPRDEQYF
>few|TRBV5-8|TRBJ2-1|-
TGTGCCAGCAGCTTGGGGCAATCCTACAATGAGCAGTTCTTC
CASSLGQSYNEQFF
>-|TRBV15|TRBJ2-1|TRBD1
TGTGCCACCAGCAGCATGGGGACAGCCTACAATGAGCAGTTCTTC
CATSSMGTAYNEQFF
>-|TRBV4-3|TRBJ2-1|-
TGCGCCAGCAGTTCGAGGGTAAACTCCTACAATGAGCAGTTCTTC
CASSSRVNSYNEQFF
>-|TRBV30|TRBJ1-3|TRBD1
TGTGCCTGGAGTGTAGGACAGGGGAGCTCTGGAAACACCATATATTTT
CAWSVGQGSSGNTIYF